Listed below are T cell receptor beta chains from one sample, sequenced in a study of regulatory T cells in long-lasting Graves disease. TCRdb re-called the multiplex PCR reads through MiXCR, storing one row per CDR3 protein. The sample has roughly 320,000 distinct CDR3 sequences, approximately 15% seen once. The same data also contributed to another study, on T cells in Graves' hyperthyroidism and ophthalmopathy.

Here the sequenced sample was peripheral blood mononuclear cells (PBMCs), taken at new diagnosis, from a patient treated with antithyroid drugs. The receptors were gathered from a man between 35 and 55 years old with Graves disease. The CDR3 runs from the conserved cysteine through the conserved F or W. The D gene is left open where the match is weak. Clone size is not always given. Where it is, it says once, few, many or a class for expanded clones.

many	TRBV10-3	TRBJ1-2	TRBD1	14	CAIRNRQGNYGYTF	TGTGCCATCAGGAACCGACAGGGAAACTATGGCTACACCTTC
many	TRBV28	TRBJ1-5	.	14	CASSLSGRGQPQHF	TGTGCCAGCAGTTTATCAGGGAGGGGTCAGCCCCAGCATTTT
.	TRBV9	TRBJ2-5	.	14	CASSVLDFQETQYF	TGTGCCAGCAGCGTATTGGATTTCCAAGAGACCCAGTACTTC
.	TRBV12-3/TRBV12-4	TRBJ2-5	TRBD2	15	CASSPPGPSGETQYF	TGTGCCAGCAGTCCCCCCGGCCCTAGCGGAGAGACCCAGTACTTC
.	TRBV2	TRBJ2-2	.	14	CASMAGLNTGELFF	TGTGCCAGCATGGCGGGTTTGAACACCGGGGAGCTGTTTTTT
.	TRBV5-1	TRBJ2-5	TRBD2	16	CASSLVGSGGVETQYF	TGCGCCAGCAGCTTGGTGGGTAGCGGGGGAGTAGAGACCCAGTACTTC
.	TRBV11-2	TRBJ2-6	.	18	CASSFFPTVHSGANVLTF	TGTGCCAGCAGCTTCTTCCCGACGGTTCACTCTGGGGCCAACGTCCTGACTTTC
.	TRBV13	TRBJ1-2	TRBD1	13	CASSLRWDSLHTF	TGTGCCAGCAGCTTAAGGTGGGACAGCCTCCACACCTTC
many	TRBV7-2	TRBJ2-7	.	13	CASSFRYRYEQYF	TGTGCCAGCAGCTTCCGCTATCGCTACGAGCAGTACTTC
many	TRBV2	TRBJ1-1	.	13	CASSDQGPSEAFF	TGTGCCAGCAGTGATCAGGGGCCGTCTGAAGCTTTCTTT
few	TRBV20-1	TRBJ1-1	.	14	CSARVQGPGTEAFF	TGCAGTGCTAGAGTTCAGGGCCCGGGAACTGAAGCTTTCTTT
many	TRBV3-1	TRBJ2-1	TRBD1	15	CASRNGHRGRNEQFF	TGTGCCAGCCGAAACGGGCACAGGGGGCGAAATGAGCAGTTCTTC
many	TRBV30	TRBJ1-5	.	12	CAWSPGNQPQHF	TGTGCCTGGAGTCCAGGGAATCAGCCCCAGCATTTT
.	TRBV28	TRBJ1-1	TRBD1	13	CASSGGQWAEAFF	TGTGCCAGCTCAGGGGGCCAATGGGCTGAAGCTTTCTTT
few	TRBV2	TRBJ1-3	.	15	CASRSRGVSGNTIYF	TGTGCCAGCAGATCAAGAGGAGTCTCTGGAAACACCATATATTTT
.	TRBV20-1	TRBJ1-1	.	11	CSAPRNTEAFF	TGCAGTGCTCCGAGGAACACTGAAGCTTTCTTT
.	TRBV27	TRBJ2-4	TRBD2	16	CASSSAGVTAKNIQYF	TGTGCCAGCAGTTCAGCGGGGGTAACAGCCAAAAACATTCAGTACTTC
.	TRBV6-5	TRBJ1-4	TRBD1	15	CASSYSGTGTEKLFF	TGTGCCAGCAGTTACTCCGGGACAGGGACTGAAAAACTGTTTTTT
many	TRBV5-1	TRBJ2-3	TRBD2	17	CASSLGLAGGATDTQYF	TGCGCCAGCAGCTTGGGACTAGCGGGGGGCGCCACAGATACGCAGTATTTT
many	TRBV5-1	TRBJ2-2	.	15	CASSLYTGVTGELFF	TGCGCCAGCAGCTTGTACACGGGGGTGACCGGGGAGCTGTTTTTT
.	TRBV29-1	TRBJ1-1	.	13	CSVGKQQNTEAFF	TGCAGCGTTGGGAAACAGCAGAACACTGAAGCTTTCTTT
many	TRBV20-1	TRBJ2-7	.	13	CSARDGETYEQYF	TGCAGTGCTAGGGATGGAGAGACCTACGAGCAGTACTTC
few	TRBV12-3/TRBV12-4	TRBJ1-1	.	13	CASSFKQNTEAFF	TGTGCCAGCAGTTTTAAACAGAACACTGAAGCTTTCTTT
many	TRBV2	TRBJ1-1	.	13	CASRKGQNTEAFF	TGTGCCAGCAGGAAGGGACAGAACACTGAAGCTTTCTTT
many	TRBV20-1	TRBJ2-5	.	13	CSAWDIEEETQYF	TGCAGTGCCTGGGACATCGAGGAGGAGACCCAGTACTTC
many	TRBV24-1	TRBJ2-5	TRBD2	16	CATSDLASGFEETQYF	TGTGCCACCAGTGATTTGGCTAGCGGGTTCGAAGAGACCCAGTACTTC
few	TRBV15	TRBJ1-1	.	14	CATSSVAGHTEAFF	TGTGCCACCAGCAGCGTAGCGGGGCACACTGAAGCTTTCTTT